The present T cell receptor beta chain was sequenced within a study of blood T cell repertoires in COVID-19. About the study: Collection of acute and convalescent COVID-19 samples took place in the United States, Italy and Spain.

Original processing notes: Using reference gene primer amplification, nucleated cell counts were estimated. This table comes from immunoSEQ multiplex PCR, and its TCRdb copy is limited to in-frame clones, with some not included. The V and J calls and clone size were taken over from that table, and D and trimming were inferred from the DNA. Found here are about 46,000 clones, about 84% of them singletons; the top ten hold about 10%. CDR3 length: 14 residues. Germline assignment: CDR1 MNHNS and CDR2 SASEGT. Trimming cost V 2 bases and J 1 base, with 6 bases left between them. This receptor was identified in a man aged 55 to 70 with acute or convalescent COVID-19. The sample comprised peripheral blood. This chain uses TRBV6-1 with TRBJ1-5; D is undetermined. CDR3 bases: TGTGCCAGCAGTGAATTCCAAAGCAATCAGCCCCAGCATTTT. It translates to CASSEFQSNQPQHF.